The 26 T cell receptor beta chains in this list originate from one sample, sequenced in a study of cytomegalovirus exposure and HLA in healthy donors. A multiplex PCR was run with 60 Vbeta primers and 13 Jbeta primers. Libraries were prepared by immunoSEQ multiplex PCR; TCRdb keeps only in-frame clonotypes and omits some of them. The table has 200,000 or so clones, 80% to 85% seen once. Sequencing input: PBMCs. Receptor source: a woman in her fifties or sixties in good health and CMV-seropositive.

This clone was seen a single time. The chain employs TRBV7-8 and TRBJ2-5, with 9 positions matching TRBD2. V shed 4 bases, J shed 2 bases, and the junction held 8 bases outside the gene matches. CDR3 length: 16 amino acids. The V gene's germline CDR1 is SGHVS and CDR2 FQNEAQ. CDR3 loop: CASSYGRGGGQETQYF. The CDR3 DNA follows: TGTGCCAGCAGCTACGGGCGGGGGGGAGGACAAGAGACCCAGTACTTC. The complete variable domain, with remaining parts taken from reference TRBV7-8 and TRBJ2-5, reads GAGVSQSPRYKVAKRGQDVALRCDPISGHVSLFWYQQALGQGPEFLTYFQNEAQLDKSGLPSDRFFAERPEGSVSTLKIQRTQQEDSAVYLCASSYGRGGGQETQYFGPGTRLLVL.

The chain is built from TRBV6-6 and TRBJ2-3; TRBD2 might be the D (6 bases). The CDR3 consists of 16 residues. Trimming shortened V by 4 bases and J by 0 bases, and 14 bases separated the two germline ends. Per the germline V gene, CDR1 is MNHNY and CDR2 is SVGAGI (reference sequence). This CDR3 is CASSSRAGLSTDTQYF. DNA for the CDR3: TGTGCCAGCAGTTCCAGGGCGGGGCTCAGCACAGATACGCAGTATTTT.

This clone was recorded a few times. The V gene is TRBV5-4, the J gene TRBJ2-1; 13 bases are a match to TRBD2. The CDR3 spans 16 residues. CDR1 SGHNT and CDR2 YYREEE come from the germline V gene (reference sequence). The trim removed 4 bases at V and 6 bases at J, leaving 7 bases unmatched. CDR3 sequence: CASSVTSGGAGNEQFF. The CDR3, as DNA: TGTGCCAGCAGCGTAACTAGCGGGGGGGCCGGCAATGAGCAGTTCTTC.

The chain couples TRBV7-2 to TRBJ2-5; 8 bases map to TRBD2. Unmatched junction bases numbered 3, after V lost 1 base and J lost 2 bases. The CDR3 covers 15 residues. Germline CDR1 is SGHTA and CDR2 is FQGNSA. CDR3 coding DNA: TGTGCCAGCAGCTTAGGCCCGGGGGGGCAAGAGACCCAGTACTTC. This encodes CASSLGPGGQETQYF.

The CDR3 region has the DNA TGTGCCAGCAGTTTTAATAGCAATCAGCCCCAGCATTTT. Encoded protein: CASSFNSNQPQHF. The rearrangement uses TRBV27 and TRBJ1-5; D unclear. The CDR3 consists of 13 residues. Germline-derived CDR1 and CDR2 are MNHEY and SMNVEV (reference sequence). Between the trimmed V and J ends, which lost 3 bases and 0 bases, there was a span of 3 bases.

The chain links TRBV27 to TRBJ2-5; tentative D call: TRBD2 (6 bases). Germline V gene lookup returns CDR1 MNHEY and CDR2 SMNVEV (reference sequence). V shed 8 bases and J shed 5 bases, with 15 bases lying between them. The CDR3 totals 13 residues. In nucleotides, the CDR3 is TGTGCCAGCCGGCGGGCGGGACCGGAGACCCAGTACTTC. Its protein is CASRRAGPETQYF.

The chain uses TRBV4-1 and TRBJ2-5; D is perhaps TRBD2 (5 bases). The DNA matches TRBJ2-7 better at its end, which makes the J call doubtful. The CDR3 loop spans 14 amino acids. CDR1 MGHRA and CDR2 YSYEKL come from the germline V gene. CDR3 residues: CASSQGTLGLEQYF. As DNA, the CDR3 is TGCGCCAGCAGCCAAGGGACTTTAGGGCTCGAGCAGTACTTC.

V and J are TRBV5-1 and TRBJ1-3; no clear D gene. CDR1 and CDR2 (germline): SGHRS, YFSETQ. Trimming left V 1 base short and J 2 bases short, with 10 bases between. There are 15 residues in the CDR3. DNA for the CDR3: TGCGCCAGCAGCTTGTATCCGGGAACTGGAAACACCATATATTTT. It translates to CASSLYPGTGNTIYF.

This chain connects TRBV10-3 to TRBJ2-1; TRBD2 matches at 8 bases. Germline assignment: CDR1 ENHRY and CDR2 SYGVKD. The length of the CDR3 is 15 residues. The J segment lost 4 bases and the V segment lost 5 bases, leaving 7 bases of the junction unmatched. CDR3 residues: CAISPNSSGYNEQFF. The CDR3, as DNA: TGTGCCATCAGTCCAAACTCTAGCGGGTACAATGAGCAGTTCTTC.

This chain uses TRBV28 with TRBJ2-5; D may be TRBD2 (6 bases). The germline V gene has CDR1 MDHEN and CDR2 SYDVKM. This CDR3 has 13 residues. Trimming pared 3 bases from V and 9 bases from J, leaving 14 bases between. This CDR3 reads CASSFGGLGAQYF. The CDR3 DNA reads as TGTGCCAGCAGTTTCGGGGGTCTGGGGGCCCAGTACTTC. Variable domain in full (rest from reference TRBV28 and TRBJ2-5): DVKVTQSSRYLVKRTGEKVFLECVQDMDHENMFWYRQDPGLGLRLIYFSYDVKMKEKGDIPEGYSVSREKKERFSLILESASTNQTSMYLCASSFGGLGAQYFGPGTRLLVL.

The rearrangement joins TRBV6-5 to TRBJ2-1; TRBD2 matches 8 bases. The J segment lost 8 bases and the V segment lost 0 bases, leaving 6 bases of the junction unmatched. Germline CDR1 reads MNHEY; CDR2 reads SVGAGI. CDR3 length: 15 amino acids. CDR3: CASSYSAGGGYEQFF. The CDR3 bases are TGTGCCAGCAGTTACTCTGCGGGAGGTGGGTATGAGCAGTTCTTC.

This sequence joins TRBV4-1 and TRBJ2-1; a possible D gene is TRBD2 (5 bases). This CDR3 region has 17 residues. CDR1 is MGHRA and CDR2 is YSYEKL in the germline V gene. With 4 bases removed from V and 3 bases from J, the gap between germline ends came to 19 bases. Here the CDR3 reads CASSPKAPSGNYNEQFF. In DNA, the CDR3 is TGCGCCAGCAGCCCCAAGGCCCCCAGCGGAAACTACAATGAGCAGTTCTTC.

This chain links TRBV28 with TRBJ2-7, with 7 bases identical to TRBD1. Germline assignment: CDR1 MDHEN and CDR2 SYDVKM. The junction had 11 bases not matched to a gene; V was cut back by 5 bases and J by 4 bases. The CDR3 is 15 residues long. CDR3 protein: CASSEIYGTAYEQYF. The CDR3 bases are TGTGCCAGCAGTGAGATCTACGGGACAGCGTACGAGCAGTACTTC.

V is TRBV7-6 and J is TRBJ2-3; 11 nucleotides line up with TRBD1. The CDR3 consists of 15 residues. Germline-derived CDR1 and CDR2 are SGHVS and FNYEAQ. V was pared by 5 bases and J by 4 bases, with 5 bases of the junction left unmatched. The DNA of the CDR3 is TGTGCCAGCAGCATCGGACAGGGGGCGTCAGATACGCAGTATTTT. It encodes CASSIGQGASDTQYF. Together with reference TRBV7-6 and TRBJ2-3, the CDR3 gives the full variable domain: GAGVSQSPRYKVTKRGQDVALRCDPISGHVSLYWYRQALGQGPEFLTYFNYEAQQDKSGLPNDRFSAERPEGSISTLTIQRTEQRDSAMYRCASSIGQGASDTQYFGPGTRLTVL.

The chain links TRBV10-3 to TRBJ2-2; 7 bases align to TRBD2. CDR1 is ENHRY, CDR2 SYGVKD, per germline. This CDR3 region has 14 residues. The V and J ends lost 8 bases and 6 bases, in that order; junction bases with no gene match: 9. In DNA form, the CDR3 reads TGTGCCATCGGGGGGGGTTTGGGGGCCGGGGAGCTGTTTTTT. It specifies CAIGGGLGAGELFF.

The chain links TRBV18 to TRBJ2-3; 11 positions match TRBD2. There are 16 residues in the CDR3. The ends lost 3 bases at V and 5 bases at J; junction bases unmatched: 7. CDR1 is KGHSH and CDR2 is LQKENI in the germline V gene. The CDR3 region is CASSPFLAGGGDTQYF. The CDR3 bases are TGTGCCAGCTCACCCTTTCTAGCGGGGGGAGGAGATACGCAGTATTTT.

The chain is built from TRBV5-4 and TRBJ2-5; weak D call: TRBD1 (6 bases). In germline, CDR1 is SGHNT, CDR2 YYREEE (reference sequence). The CDR3 has 14 amino acids. Trimming removed 5 bases from V and 0 bases from J, with 11 bases in between. CDR3 in amino acids: CASSSGQNQETQYF. The CDR3 DNA is TGTGCCAGCAGTAGTGGACAGAACCAAGAGACCCAGTACTTC.

The chain joins TRBV30 to TRBJ1-2; D uncertain. V lost 2 bases and J lost 2, with 6 bases in between. Looked up from germline, CDR1 is GTSNPN and CDR2 is SVGIG (reference sequence). The CDR3 sequence is 12 residues long. CDR3 nucleotide sequence: TGTGCCTGGAGTCGCACAAACTATGGCTACACCTTC. It specifies CAWSRTNYGYTF. Supplemented by reference TRBV30 and TRBJ1-2, the full variable domain reads SQTIHQWPATLVQPVGSPLSLECTVEGTSNPNLYWYRQAAGRGLQLLFYSVGIGQISSEVPQNLSASRPQDRQFILSSKKLLLSDSGFYLCAWSRTNYGYTFGSGTRLTVV.

This chain joins TRBV6-5 and TRBJ1-6; TRBD1 might be the D (6 bases). V shed 3 bases and J shed 8 bases, with 14 bases lying between them. The CDR3 runs 15 residues. Germline V CDR1 and CDR2: MNHEY, SVGAGI. CDR3 in amino acids: CASSYKRTEDSPLHF. CDR3 nucleotides: TGTGCCAGCAGTTATAAGCGGACAGAAGATTCACCCCTCCACTTT.

This clone was seen more than once but under ten times. The chain employs TRBV7-3 and TRBJ2-5, with 13 bases fitting TRBD2. Germline CDR1 is SGHTA and CDR2 is FQGTGA. V lost 5 bases and J lost 4; bases outside the gene matches: 7. The CDR3 extends over 16 amino acids. CDR3 residues: CASSHKGLAGLETQYF. In DNA form, the CDR3 reads TGTGCCAGCAGCCACAAGGGACTAGCGGGATTAGAGACCCAGTACTTC.

This chain connects TRBV5-1 to TRBJ2-2; D unresolved. Germline V gene sequence: CDR1 SGHRS, CDR2 YFSETQ. V lost 4 bases to trimming and J lost 0 bases, with 13 bases between them. The CDR3 totals 16 residues. The CDR3 DNA is TGCGCCAGCAGCCCCCTGAGCACCGCGAACACCGGGGAGCTGTTTTTT. Its translation is CASSPLSTANTGELFF.

The sample holds one count of this clone. The chain carries TRBV6-5 and TRBJ2-7; D remains unclear. The CDR3 is made up of 11 amino acids. Germline lookup yields CDR1 MNHEY and CDR2 SVGAGI. V lost 0 bases to trimming and J lost 7 bases, with 4 bases between them. CDR3 sequence: CASSYSGEQYF. The CDR3 DNA follows: TGTGCCAGCAGTTACTCCGGGGAGCAGTACTTC.

The sample holds a few counts of this clone. This chain joins TRBV7-2 and TRBJ2-2; 7 bases fit TRBD2. The CDR3 has 16 amino acids. Losses at the gene ends were 7 bases for V and 1 base for J; bases not matched to a gene: 9. Per the germline V gene, CDR1 is SGHTA and CDR2 is FQGNSA. The CDR3 DNA sequence: TGTGCCAGCACGCGGGAGCCTGTTCTGAACACCGGGGAGCTGTTTTTT. Translation: CASTREPVLNTGELFF.

This clone came up a few times. The CDR3 reads CASSYGRGNEQFF. CDR3 DNA sequence: TGTGCCAGCAGTTACGGTCGAGGCAATGAGCAGTTCTTC. The genes are TRBV6-5 and TRBJ2-1; D call uncertain. Looked up from germline, CDR1 is MNHEY and CDR2 is SVGAGI. Trimming shortened V by 2 bases and J by 6 bases, and 8 bases separated the two germline ends. This CDR3 has 13 amino acids.

The chain couples TRBV10-3 to TRBJ2-2; 7 nucleotides line up with TRBD2. J lost 5 bases, V lost 0 bases, and 3 bases had no gene match. There are 15 residues in the CDR3. Germline CDR1 reads ENHRY; CDR2 reads SYGVKD. The CDR3 nucleotides are TGTGCCATCAGTGAGTCCGGACTAGTGACCGGGGAGCTGTTTTTT. This sequence encodes CAISESGLVTGELFF.

The gene calls are TRBV2 and TRBJ1-1; no clear D. Germline V gene sequence: CDR1 SNHLY, CDR2 FYNNEI. CDR3 size: 14 residues. V lost 7 bases and J lost 3, with 15 bases in between. The CDR3 protein is CASIPGLGDTEAFF. CDR3 bases: TGTGCCAGCATTCCTGGCCTCGGGGACACTGAAGCTTTCTTT.